The clone carrying this T cell receptor beta chain turned up a few times. What it binds is not known. The germline V gene has CDR1 MNHNS and CDR2 SASEGT. This CDR3 contains 17 residues. V lost 1 base to trimming and J lost 0 bases, with 13 bases between them. This record belongs to a study of cytomegalovirus exposure and HLA in healthy donors. The study's findings and limits: A few chains tied to CMV proved CMV antigen-specific in vitro. The study recorded about 160 TCR beta chains that were cytomegalovirus-associated. Most observed TCR sequences were rare, whereas some public TCRs were detected in many donors.

Primers: 60 Vbeta forward and 13 Jbeta reverse. Here immunoSEQ multiplex PCR was the method, and the copy in TCRdb shows in-frame clones only, minus some. The data contain over 55,000 clones, 80% to 90% of them singletons. This chain joins TRBV6-1 and TRBJ2-1; D is perhaps TRBD2 (5 bases). Material: PBMCs. The receptor was isolated from a woman aged 30 to 39 in good health and CMV-seropositive. CDR3 loop: CASSEGGGRYSYNEQFF. CDR3 DNA sequence: TGTGCCAGCAGTGAAGGTGGAGGAAGGTACTCCTACAATGAGCAGTTCTTC.